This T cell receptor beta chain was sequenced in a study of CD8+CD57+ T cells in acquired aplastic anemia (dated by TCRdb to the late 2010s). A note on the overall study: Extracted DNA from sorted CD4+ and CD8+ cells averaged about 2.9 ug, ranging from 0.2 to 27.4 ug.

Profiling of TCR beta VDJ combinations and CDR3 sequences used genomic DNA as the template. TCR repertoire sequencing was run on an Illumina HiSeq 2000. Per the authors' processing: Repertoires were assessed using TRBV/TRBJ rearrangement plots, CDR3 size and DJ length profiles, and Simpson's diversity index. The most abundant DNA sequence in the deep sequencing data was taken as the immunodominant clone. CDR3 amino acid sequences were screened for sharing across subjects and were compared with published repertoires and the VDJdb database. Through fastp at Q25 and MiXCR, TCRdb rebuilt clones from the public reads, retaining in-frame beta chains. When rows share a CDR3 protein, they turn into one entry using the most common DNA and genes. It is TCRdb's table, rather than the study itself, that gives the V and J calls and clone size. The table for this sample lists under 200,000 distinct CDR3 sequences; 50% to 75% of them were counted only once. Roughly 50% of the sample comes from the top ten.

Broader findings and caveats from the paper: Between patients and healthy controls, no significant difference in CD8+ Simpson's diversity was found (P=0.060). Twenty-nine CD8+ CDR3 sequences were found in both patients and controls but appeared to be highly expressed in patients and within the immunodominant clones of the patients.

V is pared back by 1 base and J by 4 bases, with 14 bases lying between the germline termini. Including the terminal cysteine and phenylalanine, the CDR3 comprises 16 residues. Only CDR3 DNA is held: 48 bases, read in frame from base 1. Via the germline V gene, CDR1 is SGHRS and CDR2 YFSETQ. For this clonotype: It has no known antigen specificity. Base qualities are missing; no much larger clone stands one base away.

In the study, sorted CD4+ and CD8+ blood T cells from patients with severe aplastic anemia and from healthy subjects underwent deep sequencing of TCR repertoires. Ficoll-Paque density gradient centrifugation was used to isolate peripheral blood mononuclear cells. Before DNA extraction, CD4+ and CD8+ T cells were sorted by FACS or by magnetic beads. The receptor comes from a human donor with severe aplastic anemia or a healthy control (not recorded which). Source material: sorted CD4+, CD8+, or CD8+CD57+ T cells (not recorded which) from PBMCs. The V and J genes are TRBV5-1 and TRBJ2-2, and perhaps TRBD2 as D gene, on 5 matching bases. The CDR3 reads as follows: CASSLTGYMSTGELFF. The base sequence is TGCGCCAGCAGCTTGACGGGATATATGAGCACCGGGGAGCTGTTTTTT.